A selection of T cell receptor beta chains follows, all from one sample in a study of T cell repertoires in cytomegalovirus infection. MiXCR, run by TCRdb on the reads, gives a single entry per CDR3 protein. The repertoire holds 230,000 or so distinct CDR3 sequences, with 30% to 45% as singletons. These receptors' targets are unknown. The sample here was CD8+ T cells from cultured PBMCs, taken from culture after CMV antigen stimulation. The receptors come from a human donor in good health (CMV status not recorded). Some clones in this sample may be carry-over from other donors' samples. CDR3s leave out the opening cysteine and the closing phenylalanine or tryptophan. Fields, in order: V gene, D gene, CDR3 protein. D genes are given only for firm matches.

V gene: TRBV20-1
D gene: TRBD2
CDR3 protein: SARDGERENTGELF

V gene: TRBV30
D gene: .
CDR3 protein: AWSRAYEQY

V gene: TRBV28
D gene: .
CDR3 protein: ASRPRREVYEQY

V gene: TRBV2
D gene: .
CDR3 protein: ASSEGPAGTEAF

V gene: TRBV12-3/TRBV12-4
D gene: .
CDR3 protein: ATSGGLDYGYT

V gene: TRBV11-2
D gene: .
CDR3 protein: ASSLGGPGNQPQH

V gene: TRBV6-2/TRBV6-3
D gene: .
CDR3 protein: ASSYSGTSGSYEQY

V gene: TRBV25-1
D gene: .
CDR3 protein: ASSEPLGANVLT

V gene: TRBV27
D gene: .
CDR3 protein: ASSFRQGQTQY

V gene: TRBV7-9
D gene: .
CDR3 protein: ASSLVASHRGYNEQF

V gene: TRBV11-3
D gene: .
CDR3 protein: ASSLTPTTEAF

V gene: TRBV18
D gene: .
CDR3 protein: ASSPPVWTPFTEAF

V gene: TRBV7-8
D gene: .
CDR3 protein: ASSFGGRKEAF

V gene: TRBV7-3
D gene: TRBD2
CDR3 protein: ASSSGLGGGSNEQF

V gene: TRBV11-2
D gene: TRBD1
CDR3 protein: ASRDLRGPNIQY

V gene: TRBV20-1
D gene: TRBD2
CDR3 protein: SASGSGRTDTQY